The next 2 T cell receptor beta chains were all read from a single sample in a study of T cells in Graves' hyperthyroidism and ophthalmopathy. Template material for amplifying TCR beta CDR3 regions consisted of RNA transcripts. RT-PCR in the first round (using the HTBI primer set) targeted the TCR CDR3. Using its own MiXCR run on the multiplex PCR reads, TCRdb lists one record per CDR3 protein. The table shows about 400,000 distinct CDR3 sequences, with roughly 13% occurring only once. Sequenced sample: blood. These receptor sequences come from a woman aged 18-29 years with Graves' hyperthyroidism.

This clonotype was observed once. A much larger clone differs from this one at a single base, so this may be a read error. The conserved phenylalanine or tryptophan is not found at the CDR3 terminus, so this likely reflects a read error. V gene TRBV20-1 combines with J gene TRBJ2-5; perhaps TRBD1 as D (6 bases). Trimming cost V 6 bases and J 4 bases, with 12 bases left between them. CDR3 size: 12 residues. The germline CDR1 and CDR2 sequences are DFQATT and SNEGSKA (reference sequence). The DNA for the CDR3 is TGCAGTGCCTCCACAGGGACAGAGACCCAGTACCTC. It codes for CSASTGTETQYL.

This clonotype has a count of ten or more. The gene calls are TRBV2 and TRBJ2-2; no definite D call. The CDR3 totals 13 residues. V dropped 6 bases and J dropped 2 bases, with 7 bases sitting between them. Germline lookup yields CDR1 SNHLY and CDR2 FYNNEI. The CDR3 region is CASRRANTGELFF. The CDR3 DNA reads TGTGCCAGCAGACGTGCTAACACCGGGGAGCTGTTTTTT.